The clone carrying this T cell receptor (beta chain) appeared many times. Its specificity is not known. A second about 7 to 12 cycle PCR used barcoded and J-beta primers. A template-switch adaptor containing 12 random nucleotides labeled each cDNA molecule. Each of the samples gave a minimum of 2.5 million paired-end reads that contained CDR3. Each CDR3 protein gets one entry after TCRdb re-called the 5' RACE reads with MiXCR. Counted here are 630,000 or so distinct CDR3 sequences, about 30% occurring once; the ten biggest clones make up about 15%. Trimming cost V 1 base and J 1 base, with 13 bases left between them. Germline CDR1 and CDR2: SGHRS and YFSETQ. The CDR3 covers 16 residues. This sample is drawn from a study of blood T cells in healthy people across ages. A minimum of 7 million PBMCs was isolated per sample. Overall study findings and caveats: CMV infection status of these donors was not known.

The source material was blood. This rearrangement joins TRBV5-1 to TRBJ2-3, with TRBD2 as a possible D gene (5 bases). The clonotype comes from a woman aged 80 or older in good health. Here the CDR3 DNA reads TGCGCCAGCAGCTTGTCCCCGGGGTTGCGCACAGATACGCAGTATTTT. It yields the protein CASSLSPGLRTDTQYF.